The 4 T cell receptor beta chains below were found in one sample sequenced in a study of shared clonotypes between healthy human individuals. TCRdb's table, derived via immunoSEQ multiplex PCR, lists solely in-frame clones and lacks some. This sample has around 440,000 clones; about 74% occur once, and the top ten carry 12%. Sequencing was carried out using PBMCs. The receptors stem from a woman in her thirties or forties in good health. Some clones in this sample may be carry-over from other donors' samples.

Points on this clone: With a far larger clone one base away, a read error is the likely cause. The chain has TRBV5-1 and TRBJ1-1; possibly TRBD1 for D (5 bases). The CDR3 has 14 residues. The germline V gene encodes CDR1 SGHRS and CDR2 YFSETQ. The CDR3 loop is CASSLAGGNTEASF. As DNA, the CDR3 is TGCGCCAGCAGCTTGGCGGGGGGGAACACTGAAGCTTCCTTT.

Turning to this clone: Distinct nucleotide sequences in the sample also encode this CDR3. V usage is TRBV5-1 and J usage is TRBJ1-5; D is possibly TRBD1 (5 bases). Germline loops: CDR1 SGHRS, CDR2 YFSETQ. V lost 0 bases, J lost 6 bases, and 7 bases lay in between. The CDR3 covers 13 residues. CDR3 nucleotides: TGCGCCAGCAGCTTGGCCGGGACTCAGCCCCAGCATTTT. It translates to CASSLAGTQPQHF.

The chain couples TRBV6-1 to TRBJ2-7, with 10 nucleotides matching TRBD1. The CDR3 is 15 residues long. Germline CDR1 MNHNS, CDR2 SASEGT. With V trimmed by 1 base and J by 6 bases, 6 bases remained unmatched. In DNA, the CDR3 is TGTGCCAGCAGTGAAGAGGGACAGGGGACGTCCGAGCAGTACTTC. Translation gives CASSEEGQGTSEQYF.

The chain is built from TRBV30 and TRBJ1-1; TRBD1 matches 8 bases. Per germline, CDR1 GTSNPN and CDR2 SVGIG (reference sequence). The CDR3 is made up of 13 amino acids. This CDR3 reads CASQTGGYTEAFF. The CDR3 nucleotides are TGTGCTTCCCAAACAGGGGGATACACTGAAGCTTTCTTT.